This TCR beta chain originates from a study of blood T cell repertoires in COVID-19. Whole-study context: Samples taken during acute and convalescent COVID-19 were collected in the United States, Italy and Spain. PBMCs, B-cell-depleted T cells, or T cells were the source of the cDNA or gDNA that made up the material.

Germline V CDR1 and CDR2: SGHNT, YYREEE (reference sequence). Trimming took 0 bases from V and 4 from J, leaving 5 bases between them. The CDR3 covers 12 residues. Per the authors' pipeline: Nucleated cell counts were estimated from reference gene primer amplification. Generated by immunoSEQ multiplex PCR, the TCRdb table keeps only in-frame clones and is missing some. Clonal size and the V and J genes are those of that table, whereas D and trimming came from the DNA. The data contain 29,000 or so clones, roughly nine tenths of them singletons. The TCR originated in a human donor in a cohort sampled during active COVID-19. Sequencing was carried out using peripheral blood. The gene calls are TRBV5-4 and TRBJ2-7, with D unclear. Here the CDR3 DNA reads TGTGCCAGCAGCTTGGACTTATACGAGCAGTACTTC. This sequence encodes CASSLDLYEQYF.